This entry lists 10 T cell receptor beta chains sequenced from one sample in a study of cytomegalovirus exposure and HLA in healthy donors. Use of 60 Vbeta and 13 Jbeta primers characterized the PCR. TCRdb keeps only in-frame clones here, not all; method: immunoSEQ multiplex PCR. Among 150,000 to 200,000 clones, around 80% were seen once, and the ten largest hold about 8%. Material for sequencing was PBMCs. The receptors stem from a woman between 40 and 55 years old in good health and CMV-seropositive.

The chain combines TRBV7-2 with TRBJ2-1, with 10 bases that match TRBD1. Germline loops: CDR1 SGHTA, CDR2 FQGNSA. There are 14 residues in the CDR3. The junction had 7 bases not matched to a gene; V was cut back by 6 bases and J by 8 bases. CDR3 DNA sequence: TGTGCCAGCAGAACCGGGACAGGGGCCCATGAGCAGTTCTTC. This sequence encodes CASRTGTGAHEQFF.

The V gene is TRBV5-1, the J gene TRBJ1-1; D remains ambiguous. This CDR3 has 15 amino acids. CDR1 and CDR2 (germline): SGHRS, YFSETQ. The ends were cut back, 0 bases at V and 0 bases at J, with 9 bases in the middle. For the CDR3, the DNA is TGCGCCAGCAGCTTGGATCCCTCCGTGAACACTGAAGCTTTCTTT. Translation gives CASSLDPSVNTEAFF. Full variable domain (outside the CDR3, taken from reference TRBV5-1 and TRBJ1-1): KAGVTQTPRYLIKTRGQQVTLSCSPISGHRSVSWYQQTPGQGLQFLFEYFSETQRNKGNFPGRFSGRQFSNSRSEMNVSTLELGDSALYLCASSLDPSVNTEAFFGQGTRLTVV.

This chain links TRBV7-3 with TRBJ2-4, with 16 bases fitting TRBD2. CDR3 length equals 18 residues. The trim removed 6 bases at V and 1 base at J, leaving 6 bases unmatched. Germline CDR1 and CDR2: SGHTA and FQGTGA. DNA of the CDR3: TGTGCCAGCAGTCTGGGACTAGCGGGAGGGGGGGCCAAAAACATTCAGTACTTC. Translating gives CASSLGLAGGGAKNIQYF.

The chain recombines TRBV10-1 with TRBJ2-2, with 7 bases aligning to TRBD1. The trim removed 7 bases at V and 3 bases at J, leaving 11 bases unmatched. The CDR3 sequence is 16 residues long. Germline V gene sequence: CDR1 WNHNN, CDR2 SYGVQD (reference sequence). The CDR3: CASTEGWDSDTGELFF. DNA of the CDR3: TGCGCCAGCACCGAGGGGTGGGACAGCGACACCGGGGAGCTGTTTTTT.

The rearrangement uses TRBV9 and TRBJ2-7; 8 nucleotides align to TRBD2. V lost 1 base, J lost 6 bases, and 9 bases stayed unmatched. Germline lookup yields CDR1 SGDLS and CDR2 YYNGEE. This CDR3 has 15 residues. CDR3 DNA: TGTGCCAGCAGCGTAAATAGCGGGACCGGGGGCGAGCAGTACTTC. This sequence encodes CASSVNSGTGGEQYF.

The chain combines TRBV5-8 with TRBJ2-7; D may be TRBD2 (5 bases). Germline V CDR1 and CDR2: SGHTS, YDEGEE. V was clipped by 4 bases and J by 7 bases, with 15 bases between them. The CDR3 length is 13 residues. The CDR3 DNA follows: TGTGCCAGCAGCAAGGCGGGTCCGATGGAGCAGTACTTC. It yields the protein CASSKAGPMEQYF.

The chain links TRBV28 to TRBJ1-4; no definite D call. CDR1 MDHEN and CDR2 SYDVKM come from the germline V gene. This CDR3 is 16 amino acids long. With 5 bases removed from V and 3 bases from J, the gap between germline ends came to 16 bases. This CDR3 reads CASSGGRGHANEKLFF. The CDR3 DNA reads TGTGCCAGCAGTGGCGGGAGAGGCCACGCTAATGAAAAACTGTTTTTT.

V gene TRBV5-3 combines with J gene TRBJ1-2; D is ambiguous. TRBV5-3 is identified as an open reading frame with a role that is uncertain. With 8 bases removed from V and 0 bases from J, the gap between germline ends came to 11 bases. The CDR3 length is 13 residues. The CDR3 loop is CARTRMTNYGYTF. DNA of the CDR3: TGTGCCAGGACAAGGATGACTAACTATGGCTACACCTTC.

V and J are TRBV5-4 and TRBJ1-2, with D possibly TRBD1 on 6 matching bases. Trimming shortened V by 1 base and J by 5 bases, and 12 bases separated the two germline ends. Germline CDR1 is SGHNT and CDR2 is YYREEE (reference sequence). The CDR3 totals 14 residues. The CDR3 here is CASSLSGVGYGYTF. The CDR3 bases are TGTGCCAGCAGCTTGTCAGGGGTTGGGTATGGCTACACCTTC.

This clone has more than one count but fewer than ten. This chain uses TRBV28 with TRBJ2-4; TRBD2 aligns across 11 bases. J was trimmed by 5 bases and V by 6 bases; bases with no gene match: 3. Germline V lookup: CDR1 MDHEN, CDR2 SYDVKM. This CDR3 comprises 14 residues. The CDR3 region has the DNA TGTGCCAGCAGCCGTAGCGGGAGGGAAAACATTCAGTACTTC. Its translation is CASSRSGRENIQYF.